This is a list of T cell receptor beta chains from one sample in a study of shared clonotypes between healthy human individuals. The method was immunoSEQ multiplex PCR; TCRdb's version includes in-frame clones alone and lacks a portion of them. The repertoire holds roughly 2.2 million clones, with approximately 90% as singletons. Sequencing was carried out using naive CD4+ T cells from PBMCs. These receptors all come from a man between 18 and 29 years old in good health. Some clones in this sample may be carry-over from other donors' samples. The CDR3 runs from the conserved cysteine through the conserved F or W. The order of the fields is CDR3 protein, CDR3 DNA, J gene, clone size, V gene, D gene. The D gene is left open where the match is weak. The listing skips clone size in some rows; elsewhere it reads once, few, many or a size class.

CASSPPTTGYYGYTF | TGTGCCAGCAGCCCCCCAACGACAGGGTACTATGGCTACACCTTC | TRBJ1-2 | once | TRBV7-9 | TRBD1
CAISESMGTEAFF | TGTGCCATCAGTGAGTCGATGGGCACTGAAGCTTTCTTT | TRBJ1-1 | NA | TRBV10-3 | NA
CASSYSKTGTNEKLFF | TGTGCCAGCAGTTACTCGAAGACAGGGACTAATGAAAAACTGTTTTTT | TRBJ1-4 | NA | TRBV6-5 | TRBD1
CASSLSRGAGANVLTF | TGTGCCAGCAGCTTATCCAGGGGCGCTGGGGCCAACGTCCTGACTTTC | TRBJ2-6 | NA | TRBV7-3 | NA
CASSPRGGGYTF | TGTGCCAGCAGTCCCCGCGGGGGTGGCTACACCTTC | TRBJ1-2 | once | TRBV6-5 | NA
CAISESGVYTEAFF | TGTGCCATCAGTGAGTCGGGGGTGTACACTGAAGCTTTCTTT | TRBJ1-1 | NA | TRBV10-3 | NA
CASSEEREGRYNEQFF | TGTGCCAGCAGTGAGGAACGGGAGGGCCGCTACAATGAGCAGTTCTTC | TRBJ2-1 | NA | TRBV6-1 | TRBD2
CASSPPGQGPYGYTF | TGTGCCAGCAGCCCTCCGGGACAGGGTCCTTATGGCTACACCTTC | TRBJ1-2 | NA | TRBV7-6 | TRBD1
CASSLTGAYEQYF | TGTGCCAGCAGCCTGACAGGGGCCTACGAGCAGTACTTC | TRBJ2-7 | NA | TRBV7-2 | TRBD1
CASSPEERVGADTQYF | TGCGCCAGCAGCCCAGAAGAGAGGGTGGGCGCAGATACGCAGTATTTT | TRBJ2-3 | NA | TRBV5-1 | NA
CSASASYEQYF | TGCAGTGCTTCGGCTTCCTACGAGCAGTACTTC | TRBJ2-7 | NA | TRBV20-1 | NA
CASTETGFSYEQYF | TGTGCCAGCACCGAGACAGGTTTCTCCTACGAGCAGTACTTC | TRBJ2-7 | NA | TRBV5-6 | NA
CASTQLEENYGYTF | TGTGCCAGCACCCAACTGGAGGAAAACTATGGCTACACCTTC | TRBJ1-2 | NA | TRBV28 | NA
CASSLKSWDKSTDTQYF | TGCGCCAGCAGCTTGAAGAGCTGGGACAAAAGCACAGATACGCAGTATTTT | TRBJ2-3 | NA | TRBV5-1 | NA
CASTLRGGSTDTQYF | TGTGCCAGCACACTACGGGGGGGAAGCACAGATACGCAGTATTTT | TRBJ2-3 | NA | TRBV6-5 | TRBD2
CASSAISMNTEAFF | TGTGCCAGCAGCGCAATATCTATGAACACTGAAGCTTTCTTT | TRBJ1-1 | once | TRBV9 | NA
CASSSGQGIGEQYF | TGCGCCAGCAGCTCGGGACAGGGAATAGGCGAGCAGTACTTC | TRBJ2-7 | NA | TRBV5-1 | TRBD1
CASSHEDRNEKLFF | TGCGCCAGCAGCCATGAGGACAGAAATGAAAAACTGTTTTTT | TRBJ1-4 | NA | TRBV4-1 | NA
CASSLVHPGYSGNTIYF | TGTGCCAGCAGCTTAGTCCATCCAGGCTACTCTGGAAACACCATATATTTT | TRBJ1-3 | NA | TRBV7-9 | NA
CASSGGLLRTDTQYF | TGTGCCAGCAGCGGGGGGCTTTTGCGCACAGATACGCAGTATTTT | TRBJ2-3 | NA | TRBV11-2 | NA
CASTPRGGSAGGTQYF | TGTGCCAGCACCCCCCGGGGCGGGAGCGCTGGTGGCACGCAGTATTTT | TRBJ2-3 | NA | TRBV7-3 | TRBD2
CAGGAAAQETQYF | TGTGCCGGCGGGGCAGCAGCTCAAGAGACCCAGTACTTC | TRBJ2-5 | few | TRBV7-2 | NA
CASRRSGASGSETQYF | TGTGCCAGCAGACGAAGTGGGGCTAGCGGGAGCGAGACCCAGTACTTC | TRBJ2-5 | NA | TRBV2 | TRBD2
CASSLDTPYEQYF | TGCGCCAGCAGCTTGGATACTCCCTACGAGCAGTACTTC | TRBJ2-7 | NA | TRBV5-1 | NA
CSVSTVGAGNTIYF | TGCAGCGTTTCCACCGTGGGGGCTGGAAACACCATATATTTT | TRBJ1-3 | NA | TRBV29-1 | NA
CASSLPGQVTDTQYF | TGTGCCAGCTCTCTCCCGGGACAGGTCACAGATACGCAGTATTTT | TRBJ2-3 | NA | TRBV18 | TRBD1
CASSGHTGTSSEKLFF | TGTGCCAGCAGTGGTCACACCGGGACCTCGAGCGAAAAACTGTTTTTT | TRBJ1-4 | once | TRBV6-7 | NA
CASSPPGRGQEQYF | TGTGCCAGCTCACCCCCGGGAAGGGGGCAGGAGCAGTACTTC | TRBJ2-7 | NA | TRBV18 | TRBD1
CAIVGGGPPGNQPQHF | TGTGCCATCGTGGGTGGAGGGCCCCCGGGCAATCAGCCCCAGCATTTT | TRBJ1-5 | once | TRBV6-6 | NA
CASSSQGRGNNQPQHF | TGTGCCAGCAGTTCACAGGGGAGAGGGAACAATCAGCCCCAGCATTTT | TRBJ1-5 | NA | TRBV28 | TRBD1
CATSRAPAGGHYEQYF | TGTGCCACCAGCAGAGCCCCCGCGGGAGGACACTACGAGCAGTACTTC | TRBJ2-7 | NA | TRBV15 | TRBD2
CASSDSKRYNEQFF | TGTGCCAGCAGTGACTCTAAGAGATACAATGAGCAGTTCTTC | TRBJ2-1 | NA | TRBV6-4 | NA
CASSQGWGDSNYGYTF | TGCGCCAGCAGCCAAGGTTGGGGGGACTCGAACTATGGCTACACCTTC | TRBJ1-2 | NA | TRBV4-1 | NA
CASSQGGLGPSYNEQFF | TGTGCCAGCAGCCAGGGGGGACTGGGTCCCTCCTACAATGAGCAGTTCTTC | TRBJ2-1 | NA | TRBV4-2 | NA
CASSREGGITYNEQFF | TGTGCCAGCTCACGGGAGGGGGGGATTACCTACAATGAGCAGTTCTTC | TRBJ2-1 | once | TRBV18 | NA
CATNPLQGGTEAFF | TGTGCCACCAATCCCCTTCAGGGGGGCACTGAAGCTTTCTTT | TRBJ1-1 | NA | TRBV2 | TRBD1
CASSESRAGDNIQYF | TGTGCCAGCAGTGAAAGTAGGGCAGGGGACAACATTCAGTACTTC | TRBJ2-4 | NA | TRBV2 | NA
CASSFTGGGNQPQHF | TGTGCCAGCAGCTTTACAGGGGGCGGAAATCAGCCCCAGCATTTT | TRBJ1-5 | NA | TRBV6-5 | TRBD1
CASSFPNTGFSYGYTF | TGTGCCAGCAGCTTCCCAAACACGGGATTTTCCTATGGCTACACCTTC | TRBJ1-2 | NA | TRBV7-2 | NA
CAWSVQSGVGGYTF | TGTGCCTGGAGTGTTCAGTCAGGCGTAGGTGGCTACACCTTC | TRBJ1-2 | NA | TRBV30 | NA
CASSKTGATTLNTEAFF | TGTGCCAGCAGCAAGACAGGAGCCACCACTCTGAACACTGAAGCTTTCTTT | TRBJ1-1 | NA | TRBV9 | NA
CASSDRDRANEKLFF | TGTGCCAGCAGTGACCGGGACAGGGCTAATGAAAAACTGTTTTTT | TRBJ1-4 | NA | TRBV2 | TRBD1
CASSQDWAGQSTDTQYF | TGTGCCAGCAGCCAAGATTGGGCGGGTCAGAGCACAGATACGCAGTATTTT | TRBJ2-3 | NA | TRBV14 | NA
CASSLYRALNTEAFF | TGTGCCAGCAGTTTGTACAGGGCCCTGAACACTGAAGCTTTCTTT | TRBJ1-1 | NA | TRBV28 | NA
CASSYGGVYNEQFF | TGTGCCAGCAGTTATGGTGGGGTTTACAATGAGCAGTTCTTC | TRBJ2-1 | NA | TRBV6-5 | NA
CASSLRDRVSGYTF | TGTGCCAGCAGCTTACGGGACAGGGTTAGCGGCTACACCTTC | TRBJ1-2 | NA | TRBV7-2 | TRBD1
CATSNQVGQGRSWQFF | TGTGCCACCAGCAATCAAGTGGGACAGGGAAGAAGTTGGCAGTTCTTC | TRBJ2-1 | once | TRBV15 | TRBD1
CASSESRAGNTEAFF | TGCGCCAGCAGTGAGTCTAGGGCAGGGAACACTGAAGCTTTCTTT | TRBJ1-1 | NA | TRBV10-1 | NA
CASSLEIQGGYTF | TGTGCCAGCAGCTTGGAAATCCAGGGGGGCTACACCTTC | TRBJ1-2 | NA | TRBV7-9 | NA
CASSFLRGGETQYF | TGTGCCAGCAGTTTCCTCAGGGGTGGTGAGACCCAGTACTTC | TRBJ2-5 | NA | TRBV28 | NA
CASSHLGVSGNTIYF | TGCGCCAGCAGCCACCTAGGGGTCTCTGGAAACACCATATATTTT | TRBJ1-3 | NA | TRBV4-1 | NA